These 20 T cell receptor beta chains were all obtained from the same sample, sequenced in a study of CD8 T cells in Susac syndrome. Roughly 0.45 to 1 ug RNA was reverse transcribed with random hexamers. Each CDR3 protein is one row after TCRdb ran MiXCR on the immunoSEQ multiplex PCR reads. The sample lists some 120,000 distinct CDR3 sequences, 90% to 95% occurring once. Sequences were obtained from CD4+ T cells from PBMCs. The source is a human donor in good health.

The CDR3 protein is CASSPGTGGLNYGYTF. The CDR3, as DNA: TGTGCCAGCAGTCCCGGGACAGGGGGTTTGAACTATGGCTACACCTTC. The chain is built from TRBV28 and TRBJ1-2; 11 nucleotides agree with TRBD1. The V gene end was trimmed by 5 bases and the J gene end by 2 bases; junction bases not matched to a gene: 7. In germline, CDR1 is MDHEN, CDR2 SYDVKM. The CDR3 has 16 amino acids.

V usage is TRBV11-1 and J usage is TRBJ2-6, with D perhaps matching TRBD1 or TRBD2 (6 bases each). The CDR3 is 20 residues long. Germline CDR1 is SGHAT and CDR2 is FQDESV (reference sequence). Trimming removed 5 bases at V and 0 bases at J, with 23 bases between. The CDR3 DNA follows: TGTGCCAGCAGCCCCACGGGTAGGGGGGCCCGCTCCTCTGGGGCCAACGTCCTGACTTTC. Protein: CASSPTGRGARSSGANVLTF.

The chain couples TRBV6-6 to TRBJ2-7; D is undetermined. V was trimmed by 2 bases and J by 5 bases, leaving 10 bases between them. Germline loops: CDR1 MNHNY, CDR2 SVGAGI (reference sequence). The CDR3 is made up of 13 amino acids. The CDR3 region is CASSYKNGHEQYF. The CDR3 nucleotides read TGTGCCAGCAGTTACAAGAACGGCCACGAGCAGTACTTC.

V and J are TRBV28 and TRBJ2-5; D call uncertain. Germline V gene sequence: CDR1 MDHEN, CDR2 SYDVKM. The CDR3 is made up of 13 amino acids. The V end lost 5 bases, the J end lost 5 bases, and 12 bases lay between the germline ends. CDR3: CASSPHPAETQYF. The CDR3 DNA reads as TGTGCCAGCAGTCCCCATCCCGCGGAGACCCAGTACTTC.

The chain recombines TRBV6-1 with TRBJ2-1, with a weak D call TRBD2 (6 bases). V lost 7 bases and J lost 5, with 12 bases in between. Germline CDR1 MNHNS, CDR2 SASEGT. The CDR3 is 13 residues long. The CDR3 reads CASKGTVNNEQFF. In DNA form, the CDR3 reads TGTGCCAGCAAAGGGACTGTTAACAATGAGCAGTTCTTC.

CDR3 residues: CASSPGLGEKLFF. CDR3 DNA sequence: TGTGCCAGCTCACCTGGATTAGGAGAAAAACTGTTTTTT. V is TRBV18 and J is TRBJ1-4, with D hard to call. CDR1 is KGHSH and CDR2 is LQKENI in the germline V gene. V was clipped by 3 bases and J by 8 bases, with 10 bases between them. This CDR3 has 13 residues. Supplemented by reference TRBV18 and TRBJ1-4, the full variable domain reads NAGVMQNPRHLVRRRGQEARLRCSPMKGHSHVYWYRQLPEEGLKFMVYLQKENIIDESGMPKERFSAEFPKEGPSILRIQQVVRGDSAAYFCASSPGLGEKLFFGSGTQLSVL.

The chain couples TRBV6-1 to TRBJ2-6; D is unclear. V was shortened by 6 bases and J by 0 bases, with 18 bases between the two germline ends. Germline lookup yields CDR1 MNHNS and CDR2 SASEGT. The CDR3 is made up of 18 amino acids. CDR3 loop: CASRAPQSGNSGANVLTF. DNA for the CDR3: TGTGCCAGCAGGGCACCCCAGTCGGGTAACTCTGGGGCCAACGTCCTGACTTTC.

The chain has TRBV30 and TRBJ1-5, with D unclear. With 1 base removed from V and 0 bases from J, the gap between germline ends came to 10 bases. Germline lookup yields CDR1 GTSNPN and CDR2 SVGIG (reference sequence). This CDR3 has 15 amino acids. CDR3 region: CAWSAGSYSNQPQHF. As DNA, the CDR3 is TGTGCCTGGAGTGCGGGGAGTTATAGCAATCAGCCCCAGCATTTT.

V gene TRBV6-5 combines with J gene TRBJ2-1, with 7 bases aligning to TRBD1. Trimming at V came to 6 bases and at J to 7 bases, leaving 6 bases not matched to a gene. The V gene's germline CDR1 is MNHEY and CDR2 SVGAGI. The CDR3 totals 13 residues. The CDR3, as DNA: TGTGCCAGCAGAGCCCGACAGGGTAATGAGCAGTTCTTC. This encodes CASRARQGNEQFF.

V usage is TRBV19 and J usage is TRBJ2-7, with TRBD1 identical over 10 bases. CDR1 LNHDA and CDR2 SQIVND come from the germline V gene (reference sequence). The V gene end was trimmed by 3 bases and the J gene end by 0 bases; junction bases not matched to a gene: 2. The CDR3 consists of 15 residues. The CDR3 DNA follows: TGTGCCAGTAGTATCAGGACAGGGGGCTCCTACGAGCAGTACTTC. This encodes CASSIRTGGSYEQYF.

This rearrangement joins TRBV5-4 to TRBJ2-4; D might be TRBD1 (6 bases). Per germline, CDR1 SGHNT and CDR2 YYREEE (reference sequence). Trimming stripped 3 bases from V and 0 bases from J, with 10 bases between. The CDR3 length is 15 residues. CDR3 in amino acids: CASSSGELAKNIQYF. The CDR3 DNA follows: TGTGCCAGCAGCTCAGGGGAATTAGCCAAAAACATTCAGTACTTC.

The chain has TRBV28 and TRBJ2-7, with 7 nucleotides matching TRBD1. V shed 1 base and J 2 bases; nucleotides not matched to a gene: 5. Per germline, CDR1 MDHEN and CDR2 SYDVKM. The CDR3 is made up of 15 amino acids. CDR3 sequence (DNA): TGTGCCAGCAGTTTATCAGGGGGTGGGACCTACGAGCAGTACTTC. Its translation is CASSLSGGGTYEQYF. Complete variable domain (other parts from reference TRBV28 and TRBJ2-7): DVKVTQSSRYLVKRTGEKVFLECVQDMDHENMFWYRQDPGLGLRLIYFSYDVKMKEKGDIPEGYSVSREKKERFSLILESASTNQTSMYLCASSLSGGGTYEQYFGPGTRLTVT.

Here the CDR3 DNA reads TGTGCCAGCAGCCCCTCAACCGGGACTAGAGGGAATGAGCAGTTCTTC. Protein product: CASSPSTGTRGNEQFF. The rearrangement links TRBV3-1 to TRBJ2-1; 8 nucleotides align to TRBD2. This CDR3 spans 16 amino acids. Germline V gene lookup returns CDR1 LGHDT and CDR2 YNNKEL (reference sequence). J was trimmed by 7 bases and V by 4 bases; bases with no gene match: 12.

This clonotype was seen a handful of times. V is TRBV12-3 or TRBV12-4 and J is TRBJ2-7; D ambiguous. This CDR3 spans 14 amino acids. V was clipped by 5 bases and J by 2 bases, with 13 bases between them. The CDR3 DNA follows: TGTGCCAGCAGTCCCGGGCGGCCAACCTACGAGCAGTACTTC. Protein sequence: CASSPGRPTYEQYF.

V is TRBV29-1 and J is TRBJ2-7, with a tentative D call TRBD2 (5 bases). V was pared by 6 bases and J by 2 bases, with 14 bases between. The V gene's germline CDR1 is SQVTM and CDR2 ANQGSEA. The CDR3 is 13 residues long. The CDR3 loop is CSVPGSLPYEQYF. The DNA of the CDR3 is TGCAGCGTCCCGGGGAGCCTACCCTACGAGCAGTACTTC.

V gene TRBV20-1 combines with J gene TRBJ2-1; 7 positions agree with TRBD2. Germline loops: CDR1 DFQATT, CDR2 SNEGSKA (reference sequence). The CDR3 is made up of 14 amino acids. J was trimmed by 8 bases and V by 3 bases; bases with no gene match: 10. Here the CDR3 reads CSASRGRRFHEQFF. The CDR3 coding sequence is TGCAGTGCTAGCCGCGGGAGAAGGTTCCATGAGCAGTTCTTC.

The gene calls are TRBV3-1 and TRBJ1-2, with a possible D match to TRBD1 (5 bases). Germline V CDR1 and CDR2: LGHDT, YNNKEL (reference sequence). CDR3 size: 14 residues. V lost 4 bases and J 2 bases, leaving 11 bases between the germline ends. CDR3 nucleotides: TGTGCCAGCAGCCTGGCAGGGCGAAACTATGGCTACACCTTC. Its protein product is CASSLAGRNYGYTF.

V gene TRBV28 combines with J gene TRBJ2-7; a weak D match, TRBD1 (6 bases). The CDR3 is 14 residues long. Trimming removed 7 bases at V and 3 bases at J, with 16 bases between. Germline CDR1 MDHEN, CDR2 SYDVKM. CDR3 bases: TGTGCCAGCACCCGACCAAGGGGACACTACGAGCAGTACTTC. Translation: CASTRPRGHYEQYF.

The CDR3 bases are TGTGCCATTGCCGGGACATTCGATCAGCCCCAGCATTTT. It codes for CAIAGTFDQPQHF. The chain uses TRBV10-3 and TRBJ1-5; a weak D match, TRBD1 (6 bases). Germline CDR1 is ENHRY and CDR2 is SYGVKD. The CDR3 has 13 residues. V was cut by 9 bases and J by 5 bases, with 14 bases left in between.

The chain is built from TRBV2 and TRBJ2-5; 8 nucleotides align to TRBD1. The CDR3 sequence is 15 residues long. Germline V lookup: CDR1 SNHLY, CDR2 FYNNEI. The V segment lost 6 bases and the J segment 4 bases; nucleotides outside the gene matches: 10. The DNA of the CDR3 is TGTGCCAGCAGCGTGGACAGGGCGTCACGAGAGACCCAGTACTTC. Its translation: CASSVDRASRETQYF.